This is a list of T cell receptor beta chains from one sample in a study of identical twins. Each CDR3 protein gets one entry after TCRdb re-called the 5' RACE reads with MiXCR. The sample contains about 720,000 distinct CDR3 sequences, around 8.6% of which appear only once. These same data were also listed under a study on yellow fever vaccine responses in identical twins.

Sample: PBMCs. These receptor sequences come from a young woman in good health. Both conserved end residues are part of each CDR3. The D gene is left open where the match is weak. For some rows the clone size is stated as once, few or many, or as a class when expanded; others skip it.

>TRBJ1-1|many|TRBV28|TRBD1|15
CASSPQGAGYTEAFF
TGTGCCAGCAGTCCGCAGGGGGCGGGTTACACTGAAGCTTTCTTT
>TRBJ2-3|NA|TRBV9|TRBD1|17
CASSVSTGGLVRDTQYF
TGTGCCAGCAGCGTATCCACAGGGGGCTTAGTGAGAGATACGCAGTATTTT
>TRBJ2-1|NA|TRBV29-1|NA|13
CSVATKLTASQFF
TGCAGCGTTGCAACGAAACTGACAGCCTCACAGTTCTTC
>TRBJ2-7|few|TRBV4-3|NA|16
CASSQGSGMSPYEQYF
TGCGCCAGCAGCCAAGGGTCTGGGATGAGCCCTTACGAGCAGTACTTC
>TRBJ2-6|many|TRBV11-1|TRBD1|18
CASSFRGRDKSGANVLTF
TGTGCCAGCAGCTTCAGGGGGCGCGATAAGTCTGGGGCCAACGTCCTGACTTTC
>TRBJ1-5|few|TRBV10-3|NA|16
CAISESGQNSNQPQHF
TGTGCCATCAGTGAGTCGGGGCAAAATAGCAATCAGCCCCAGCATTTT
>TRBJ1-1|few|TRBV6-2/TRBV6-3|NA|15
CASLMRGQTSTEAFF
TGTGCCAGCTTGATGAGAGGGCAGACGAGCACTGAAGCTTTCTTT
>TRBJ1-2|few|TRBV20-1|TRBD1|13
CSARERRGQGYTF
TGCAGTGCTAGAGAGCGTAGGGGGCAAGGCTACACCTTC
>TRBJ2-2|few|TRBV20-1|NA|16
CSAREKGSGFPGELFF
TGCAGTGCTAGAGAGAAAGGCAGCGGGTTTCCCGGGGAGCTGTTTTTT
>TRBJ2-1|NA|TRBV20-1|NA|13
CSARGVTHNEQFF
TGCAGTGCTAGGGGGGTCACCCACAATGAGCAGTTCTTC
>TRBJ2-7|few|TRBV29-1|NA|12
CSVGTYSYEQYF
TGCAGCGTCGGGACATACTCCTACGAGCAGTACTTC
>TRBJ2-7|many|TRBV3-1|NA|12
CASSLTYAEQYF
TGTGCCAGCAGCCTCACCTACGCCGAGCAGTACTTC
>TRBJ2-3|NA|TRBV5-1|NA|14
CASSVTGITDTQYF
TGCGCCAGCAGCGTGACAGGCATCACAGATACGCAGTATTTT
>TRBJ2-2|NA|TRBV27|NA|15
CASSSELANTGELFF
TGTGCCAGCAGTTCGGAACTTGCGAACACCGGGGAGCTGTTTTTT
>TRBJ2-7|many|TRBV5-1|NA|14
CASSSSGSSYEQYF
TGTGCCAGCAGCTCATCCGGGTCGTCCTACGAGCAGTACTTC
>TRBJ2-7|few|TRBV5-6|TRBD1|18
CASSLAGQARYPDYEQYF
TGTGCCAGCAGCCTGGCCGGACAGGCAAGATACCCTGACTACGAGCAGTACTTC
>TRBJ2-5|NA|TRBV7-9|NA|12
CASTRGAETQYF
TGTGCCAGCACCCGGGGGGCGGAGACCCAGTACTTC
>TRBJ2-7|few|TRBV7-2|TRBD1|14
CASSLGWTGGEQYF
TGTGCCAGCAGCTTAGGGTGGACAGGTGGAGAGCAGTACTTC
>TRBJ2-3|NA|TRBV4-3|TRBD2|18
CASSQDLILAGARDTQYF
TGCGCCAGCAGCCAAGACTTAATACTAGCGGGAGCGAGAGATACGCAGTATTTT
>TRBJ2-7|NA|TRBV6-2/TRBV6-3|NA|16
CASSYSRDTHPYEQYF
TGTGCCAGCAGTTACTCCAGGGATACCCATCCCTACGAGCAGTACTTC
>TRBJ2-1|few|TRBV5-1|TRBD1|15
CASSLRQGATNEQFF
TGCGCCAGCAGCTTAAGACAGGGGGCGACCAATGAGCAGTTCTTC
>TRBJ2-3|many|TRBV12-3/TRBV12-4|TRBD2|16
CASRPAGGRGTDTQYF
TGTGCCAGCAGACCTGCGGGGGGAAGAGGGACAGATACGCAGTATTTT
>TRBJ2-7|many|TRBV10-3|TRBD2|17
CAISESFAGGQIYEQYF
TGTGCCATCAGTGAGTCATTCGCGGGGGGGCAGATCTACGAGCAGTACTTC
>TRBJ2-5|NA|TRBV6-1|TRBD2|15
CASQLAGVGQETQYF
TGTGCCAGCCAGCTAGCGGGGGTGGGCCAAGAGACCCAGTACTTC
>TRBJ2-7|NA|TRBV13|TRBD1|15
CASSSRQGFSYEQYF
TGTGCCAGCAGCTCACGACAGGGGTTCTCCTACGAGCAGTACTTC
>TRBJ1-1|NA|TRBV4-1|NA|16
CASSQDPGVRNTEAFF
TGCGCCAGCAGCCAAGATCCGGGGGTGCGGAACACTGAAGCTTTCTTT
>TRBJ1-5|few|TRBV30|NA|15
CAWSVWAGSYQPQHF
TGTGCCTGGAGTGTATGGGCAGGATCGTATCAGCCCCAGCATTTT
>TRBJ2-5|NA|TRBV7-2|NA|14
CASSFMRDGGTQYF
TGTGCCAGCAGCTTTATGCGGGACGGAGGGACCCAGTACTTC
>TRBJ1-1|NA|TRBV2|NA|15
CASSGLEGLNTEAFF
TGTGCCAGCAGCGGTCTGGAGGGCTTAAACACTGAAGCTTTCTTT
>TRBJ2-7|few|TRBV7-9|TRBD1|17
CASSFQDRGLVSYEQYF
TGTGCCAGCAGCTTCCAGGACAGGGGGCTTGTATCCTACGAGCAGTACTTC
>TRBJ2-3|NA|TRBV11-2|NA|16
CASSLGTQDDTDTQYF
TGTGCCAGCAGCTTAGGGACCCAGGACGACACAGATACGCAGTATTTT
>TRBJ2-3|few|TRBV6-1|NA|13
CASSRPGLDTQYF
TGTGCCAGCAGCCGACCGGGGTTGGATACGCAGTATTTT
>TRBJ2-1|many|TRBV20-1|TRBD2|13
CTLVLAAHNEQFF
TGCACCCTGGTTCTAGCGGCCCACAATGAGCAGTTCTTC
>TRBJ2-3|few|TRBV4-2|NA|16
CASSQGVPGATDTQYF
TGTGCCAGCAGCCAAGGGGTGCCAGGCGCGACAGATACGCAGTATTTT
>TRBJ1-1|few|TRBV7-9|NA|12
CASSIRETEAFF
TGTGCCAGCAGCATTAGGGAGACTGAAGCTTTCTTT
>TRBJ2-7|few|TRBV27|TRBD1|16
CASSLNRGRKNYEQYF
TGTGCCAGCAGTTTAAATAGGGGGCGGAAGAACTACGAGCAGTACTTC
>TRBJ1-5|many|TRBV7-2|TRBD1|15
CASSGTGGGNQPQHF
TGTGCCAGCAGCGGGACAGGGGGCGGCAATCAGCCCCAGCATTTT
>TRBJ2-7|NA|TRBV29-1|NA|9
CSVRSEQYF
TGCAGCGTTCGCAGCGAGCAGTACTTC
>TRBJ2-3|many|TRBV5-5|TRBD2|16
CASSFLAGGSTDTQYF
TGTGCCAGCAGCTTCTTAGCGGGGGGGAGCACAGATACGCAGTATTTT
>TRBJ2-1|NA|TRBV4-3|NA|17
CASSQNPGPFRNNEQFF
TGCGCCAGCAGCCAAAACCCAGGACCGTTCAGAAACAATGAGCAGTTCTTC
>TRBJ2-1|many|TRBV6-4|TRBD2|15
CASSDSGGAYNEQFF
TGTGCCAGCAGTGATTCGGGGGGGGCCTACAATGAGCAGTTCTTC
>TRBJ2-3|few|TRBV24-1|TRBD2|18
CATSDTGRLAGAADTQYF
TGTGCCACCAGTGATACGGGGCGACTAGCGGGAGCCGCGGATACGCAGTATTTT
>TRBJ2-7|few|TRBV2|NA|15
CASSEAQGLPYEQYF
TGTGCCAGCAGTGAAGCGCAGGGATTACCCTACGAGCAGTACTTC
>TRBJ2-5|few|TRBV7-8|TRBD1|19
CASSLVSYADRGISETQYF
TGTGCCAGCAGCCTAGTCTCGTACGCGGACAGGGGAATCTCGGAGACCCAGTACTTC
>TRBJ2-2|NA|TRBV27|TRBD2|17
CASSLRRTSANTGELFF
TGTGCCAGCAGTTTACGGCGGACTAGCGCAAACACCGGGGAGCTGTTTTTT
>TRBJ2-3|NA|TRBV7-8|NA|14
CASSSRDFTDTQYF
TGTGCCAGCAGCTCCCGGGACTTCACAGATACGCAGTATTTT
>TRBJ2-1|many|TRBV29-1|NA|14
CSVVEAGSYNEQFF
TGCAGCGTTGTGGAGGCTGGGTCCTACAATGAGCAGTTCTTC
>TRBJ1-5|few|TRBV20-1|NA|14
CSALGQTEAQPQHF
TGCAGTGCACTTGGACAGACGGAGGCACAGCCCCAGCATTTT
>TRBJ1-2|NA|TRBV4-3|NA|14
CASSRKQGSDGYTF
TGCGCCAGCAGCCGTAAGCAGGGGAGTGATGGCTACACCTTC
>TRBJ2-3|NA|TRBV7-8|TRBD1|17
CASSLALRGRSTDTQYF
TGTGCCAGCAGCTTAGCCCTAAGGGGGCGGAGCACAGATACGCAGTATTTT
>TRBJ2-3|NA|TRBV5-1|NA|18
CASRGGASRDRDTDTQYF
TGCGCCAGCAGAGGGGGGGCGTCTCGAGACAGGGACACAGATACGCAGTATTTT
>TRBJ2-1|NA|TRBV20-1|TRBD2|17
CSASGGTSGGIYNEQFF
TGCAGTGCTAGTGGGGGGACTAGCGGGGGGATCTACAATGAGCAGTTCTTC
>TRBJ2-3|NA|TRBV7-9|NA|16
CASSHPPRNLTDTQYF
TGTGCCAGCAGCCACCCACCCAGGAACCTTACAGATACGCAGTATTTT
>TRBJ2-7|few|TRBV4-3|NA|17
CASSQRQGFPGIYEQYF
TGCGCCAGCAGCCAAAGGCAGGGCTTTCCCGGGATCTACGAGCAGTACTTC
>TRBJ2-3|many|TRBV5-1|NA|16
CASSLPRQTSTDTQYF
TGCGCCAGCAGTCTACCGAGACAGACAAGCACAGATACGCAGTATTTT
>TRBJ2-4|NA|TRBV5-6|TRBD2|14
CASSLSGSWNIQYF
TGTGCCAGCAGCTTGAGCGGGAGTTGGAACATTCAGTACTTC
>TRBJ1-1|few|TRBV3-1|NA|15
CASSQRGGLIAEAFF
TGTGCCAGCAGCCAACGGGGAGGGCTGATAGCTGAAGCTTTCTTT
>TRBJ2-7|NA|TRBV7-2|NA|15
CASSLEQGPTYEQYF
TGTGCCAGCAGCTTAGAACAGGGCCCGACCTACGAGCAGTACTTC